The 30 T cell receptor beta chains in this list originate from one sample, sequenced in a study of blood T cells in healthy people across ages. A second roughly 7 to 12 cycle PCR used barcoded and J-beta primers. TCRdb analysed the 5' RACE reads with MiXCR anew, one entry per CDR3 protein. The sample lists approximately 900,000 distinct CDR3 sequences, about 48% seen once, with 13% in the top ten. Source material: blood. Every receptor here comes from a man aged 25-40 years in good health.

The chain employs TRBV4-2 and TRBJ2-3; TRBD1 is a possible D gene (6 bases). Trimming took off 1 base at V and 5 bases at J, with 13 bases between the two ends. There are 15 residues in the CDR3. Germline loops: CDR1 LGHNA, CDR2 YNFKEQ. The CDR3 is CASSQVEAGEDTQYF. CDR3 DNA: TGTGCCAGCAGCCAAGTGGAGGCAGGGGAAGATACGCAGTATTTT.

The rearrangement uses TRBV10-3 and TRBJ1-1; D unclear. This CDR3 has 13 residues. Germline assignment: CDR1 ENHRY and CDR2 SYGVKD. V dropped 6 bases and J dropped 4 bases, with 12 bases sitting between them. The CDR3, as DNA: TGTGCCATCAGCCGTGAAGGGAGCACTGAAGCTTTCTTT. As protein: CAISREGSTEAFF.

The chain recombines TRBV28 with TRBJ2-7; 9 bases are shared with TRBD1. This CDR3 comprises 15 residues. J gave up 0 bases and V 5 bases, and 5 bases lay outside the gene matches. CDR1 and CDR2 (germline): MDHEN, SYDVKM. CDR3 protein: CASSPWTGDSYEQYF. In DNA form, the CDR3 reads TGTGCCAGCAGTCCATGGACAGGGGACTCCTACGAGCAGTACTTC.

V and J are TRBV20-1 and TRBJ2-7; 7 bases are a match to TRBD1. Germline V gene lookup returns CDR1 DFQATT and CDR2 SNEGSKA (reference sequence). This CDR3 contains 13 residues. V dropped 5 bases and J dropped 4; count of bases not matched to a gene: 8. CDR3 sequence (DNA): TGCAGTGCTGACCGGGACAGCGTTTACGAGCAGTACTTC. Its translation is CSADRDSVYEQYF.

Written as DNA, the CDR3 is TGCAGTGCTAGGATGACTGAAGCTTTCTTT. Its protein is CSARMTEAFF. The J gene is TRBJ1-1, the V gene TRBV20-1, with D unclear. V lost 3 bases and J lost 5, with 4 bases in between. The CDR3 totals 10 residues. Germline values: CDR1 DFQATT, CDR2 SNEGSKA (reference sequence).

V is TRBV7-2 and J is TRBJ2-3; D call uncertain. With 5 bases removed from V and 4 bases from J, the gap between germline ends came to 16 bases. This CDR3 comprises 15 residues. The germline CDR1 and CDR2 sequences are SGHTA and FQGNSA. The CDR3 sequence is CASSPTTGPPDTQYF. The DNA for the CDR3 is TGTGCCAGCAGCCCCACCACTGGTCCCCCAGATACGCAGTATTTT.

The gene calls are TRBV3-1 and TRBJ2-1; a weak D match, TRBD1 (6 bases). The DNA end lines up better with TRBJ2-7; the J call may be wrong. This CDR3 comprises 16 residues. Germline loops: CDR1 LGHDT, CDR2 YNNKEL (reference sequence). CDR3 amino acids: CASSQYRVLSYNEQYF. The CDR3 DNA reads TGTGCCAGCAGCCAATACAGGGTTCTCTCCTACAATGAGCAGTACTTC.

This clonotype was observed a handful of times. The rearrangement uses TRBV7-9 and TRBJ2-3; D gene uncertain. The CDR3 covers 12 residues. Trimming removed 2 bases at V and 14 bases at J, with 14 bases between. Germline V lookup: CDR1 SEHNR, CDR2 FQNEAQ (reference sequence). This CDR3 is CASSLSAMDPYF. As DNA, the CDR3 is TGTGCCAGCAGCTTATCGGCCATGGATCCGTATTTT.

This sequence joins TRBV12-3 or TRBV12-4 and TRBJ2-1, with D possibly TRBD2 on 6 matching bases. V was pared by 7 bases and J by 10 bases, with 23 bases between. The CDR3 runs to 15 residues. CDR3 residues: CASTPMPGAKHEQFF. For the CDR3, the DNA is TGTGCCAGCACTCCGATGCCGGGAGCTAAGCACGAGCAGTTCTTC.

This clonotype was picked up a small number of times. The genes are TRBV12-3 or TRBV12-4 and TRBJ1-5; TRBD1 might be the D (5 bases). The CDR3 is 15 amino acids. Trimming removed 1 base from V and 3 bases from J, with 10 bases in between. This CDR3 is CASSLVPGINQPQHF. The CDR3 coding sequence is TGTGCCAGCAGTTTAGTCCCAGGGATCAATCAGCCCCAGCATTTT.

V is TRBV2 and J is TRBJ2-7; the D is unclear. The V end was cut by 1 base, the J end by 6 bases, with 10 bases between. This CDR3 is built from 13 residues. Germline CDR1 and CDR2: SNHLY and FYNNEI. The CDR3 bases are TGTGCCAGCAGTGAAGGTGTGGGCCGCGAGCAGTACTTC. This translates into CASSEGVGREQYF.

This clonotype has just a few counts. CDR3 region: CSVSAGGTTDTQYF. Here the CDR3 DNA reads TGCAGCGTTTCAGCCGGGGGGACCACAGATACGCAGTATTTT. This chain joins TRBV29-1 and TRBJ2-3; 7 positions agree with TRBD2. This CDR3 contains 14 residues. Germline CDR1 and CDR2: SQVTM and ANQGSEA. The V segment lost 5 bases and the J segment 2 bases; nucleotides outside the gene matches: 7.

The chain carries TRBV27 and TRBJ1-5, with D uncertain. Germline V gene sequence: CDR1 MNHEY, CDR2 SMNVEV (reference sequence). The V end lost 5 bases, the J end lost 5 bases, and 13 bases lay between the germline ends. The CDR3 has 14 amino acids. The CDR3 is CASSIRLGDQPQHF. CDR3 sequence (DNA): TGTGCCAGCAGTATAAGACTTGGGGATCAGCCCCAGCATTTT.

The rearrangement joins TRBV3-1 to TRBJ2-3, with 9 bases that match TRBD2. CDR3 length: 19 amino acids. CDR1 LGHDT and CDR2 YNNKEL come from the germline V gene (reference sequence). J gave up 4 bases and V 4 bases, and 18 bases lay outside the gene matches. The CDR3 coding sequence is TGTGCCAGCAGCCCCTTCGTCGGAGCGGGGGGCGATTCCGCAGATACGCAGTATTTT. Encoded protein: CASSPFVGAGGDSADTQYF.

The genes are TRBV7-8 and TRBJ2-3; tentatively, D is TRBD2 (6 bases). CDR1 and CDR2 (germline): SGHVS, FQNEAQ. The V gene lost 4 bases and the J gene lost 4 bases, with 18 bases spanning the gap. The CDR3 is 16 residues long. The CDR3 DNA follows: TGTGCCAGCAGCTCGTATATAAGCGGGCGACCAGATACGCAGTATTTT. Translation gives CASSSYISGRPDTQYF.

This clonotype showed up just a few times. The chain joins TRBV7-2 to TRBJ2-5; D unclear. The V and J ends lost 3 bases and 3 bases respectively, with 11 bases between them. The CDR3 spans 14 residues. Germline values: CDR1 SGHTA, CDR2 FQGNSA. CDR3 DNA sequence: TGTGCCAGCAGCTTGCCACAGCTAAAAGAGACCCAGTACTTC. Protein: CASSLPQLKETQYF.

V usage is TRBV12-3 or TRBV12-4 and J usage is TRBJ2-2; 9 positions agree with TRBD2. After removal of 3 bases from V and 4 bases from J, the junction contained 3 bases not matched to a gene. The CDR3 sequence is 15 residues long. CDR3 nucleotide sequence: TGTGCCAGCAGTTTCGCGGGGGGGGGCACCGGGGAGCTGTTTTTT. Translated, it gives CASSFAGGGTGELFF.

A remark on this clonotype: One end of the junction varies from germline; a read error may be responsible. The chain couples TRBV6-1 to TRBJ1-2; the match to TRBD1 covers 8 bases. The CDR3 is 15 residues long. Germline V gene data show CDR1 as MNHNS and CDR2 as SASEGT. Here the CDR3 DNA reads TGTGTCAGCAGGGACAGGTTGGCTTGGAACTATGGCTACACCTTC. It is translated as CVSRDRLAWNYGYTF.

This clonotype was observed many times. Its ends do not fully match the called genes, so a read error is possible. The chain has TRBV5-1 and TRBJ2-7, with D perhaps matching TRBD1 (5 bases). This CDR3 comprises 14 residues. Germline CDR1 and CDR2: SGHRS and YFSETQ. This chain's CDR3 is CASSFRQSSYEQYF. Here the CDR3 DNA reads TGTGCCAGCAGTTTTAGACAGTCCAGCTACGAGCAGTACTTC.

The chain recombines TRBV3-1 with TRBJ1-5; unclear D gene. Germline loops: CDR1 LGHDT, CDR2 YNNKEL (reference sequence). Deletions cut 1 base from V and 7 bases from J, with 8 bases between. The CDR3 has 13 amino acids. This chain's CDR3 is CASSQGSVQPQHF. The CDR3 coding sequence is TGTGCCAGCAGCCAAGGTTCTGTACAGCCCCAGCATTTT.

This clonotype was observed many times. The chain joins TRBV4-2 to TRBJ2-7; 8 nucleotides align to TRBD1. This CDR3 has 13 amino acids. Germline V gene lookup returns CDR1 LGHNA and CDR2 YNFKEQ. V was clipped by 4 bases and J by 7 bases; unmatched bases: 6. The CDR3 DNA reads as TGTGCCAGCAGCCGGACAGGGTCGGAAGAGCAGTACTTC. It codes for CASSRTGSEEQYF.

There are a few counts of this clonotype. J is TRBJ2-5 and V is TRBV11-1; D could derive from TRBD1 or TRBD2 (6 bases each). Trimming pared 5 bases from V and 5 bases from J, leaving 15 bases between. This CDR3 region has 14 residues. Germline CDR1 SGHAT, CDR2 FQDESV (reference sequence). The CDR3 DNA sequence: TGTGCCAGCAGCACTGAAGGGGGGCGGGAGACCCAGTACTTC. It codes for CASSTEGGRETQYF.

This clonotype was seen a handful of times. V usage is TRBV7-6 and J usage is TRBJ2-7; the match to TRBD2 covers 9 bases. Germline V lookup: CDR1 SGHVS, CDR2 FNYEAQ. The junction had 8 bases not matched to a gene; V was cut back by 1 base and J by 4 bases. The CDR3 has 16 residues. The chain's CDR3 is CASSLVEGTSSYEQYF. The CDR3 region has the DNA TGTGCCAGCAGCTTAGTCGAGGGGACTAGCAGTTACGAGCAGTACTTC.

The genes are TRBV15 and TRBJ1-4; 8 nucleotides align to TRBD1. Germline V gene lookup returns CDR1 LNHNV and CDR2 YYDKDF (reference sequence). The length of the CDR3 is 14 residues. The J segment lost 8 bases and the V segment lost 3 bases, leaving 5 bases of the junction unmatched. CDR3 in DNA: TGTGCCACCAGCAGGCCCGGGACAGGCGAAAAACTGTTTTTT. Translating gives CATSRPGTGEKLFF.

This clonotype has just a few counts. The chain couples TRBV20-1 to TRBJ2-4; the D gene is possibly TRBD1 (7 bases). This CDR3 is 15 amino acids long. V lost 3 bases, J lost 0 bases, and 12 bases lay in between. Germline loops: CDR1 DFQATT, CDR2 SNEGSKA (reference sequence). CDR3 region: CSASQGEVAKNIQYF. For the CDR3, the DNA is TGCAGTGCTAGTCAGGGGGAGGTAGCCAAAAACATTCAGTACTTC.

There are a few counts of this clonotype. This chain uses TRBV28 with TRBJ2-7; D is uncertain. CDR1 and CDR2 (germline): MDHEN, SYDVKM. The CDR3 covers 13 residues. V was clipped by 6 bases and J by 3 bases, with 12 bases between them. The CDR3 loop reads CASRAPVDYEQYF. For the CDR3, the DNA is TGTGCCAGCAGGGCCCCAGTAGACTACGAGCAGTACTTC. The full variable domain, rest sourced from reference TRBV28 and TRBJ2-7, is DVKVTQSSRYLVKRTGEKVFLECVQDMDHENMFWYRQDPGLGLRLIYFSYDVKMKEKGDIPEGYSVSREKKERFSLILESASTNQTSMYLCASRAPVDYEQYFGPGTRLTVT.

V is TRBV20-1 and J is TRBJ2-4; no clear D gene. With the DNA end fitting TRBJ2-7 better, the J assignment may be wrong. Per germline, CDR1 DFQATT and CDR2 SNEGSKA (reference sequence). CDR3 length: 13 residues. The CDR3 coding sequence is TGCAGTGCTAGCCCCAGCTGGGCCTACGAGCAGTACTTC. It specifies CSASPSWAYEQYF.

V usage is TRBV29-1 and J usage is TRBJ2-1; D might be TRBD2 (5 bases). The CDR3 loop spans 14 amino acids. The V gene's germline CDR1 is SQVTM and CDR2 ANQGSEA. The ends were cut back, 1 base at V and 5 bases at J, with 12 bases in the middle. CDR3 in DNA: TGCAGCGTTGAAGGTCGAGGGCACGACAATGAGCAGTTCTTC. This encodes CSVEGRGHDNEQFF.

This clonotype was seen ten or more times. V and J are TRBV12-3 or TRBV12-4 and TRBJ2-5; D gene unclear. This CDR3 region has 13 residues. Trimming took 1 base from V and 3 from J, leaving 6 bases between them. This chain's CDR3 is CASSLGGKETQYF. For the CDR3, the DNA is TGTGCCAGCAGTTTAGGGGGAAAAGAGACCCAGTACTTC.

The chain links TRBV7-6 to TRBJ2-3; TRBD2 agrees at 12 bases. J was trimmed by 6 bases and V by 5 bases; bases with no gene match: 3. The CDR3 is made up of 14 amino acids. In germline, CDR1 is SGHVS, CDR2 FNYEAQ. The chain's CDR3 is CASSSLAGGDTQYF. CDR3 in DNA: TGTGCCAGCAGCAGTCTAGCGGGGGGGGATACGCAGTATTTT.